This is a list of T cell receptor beta chains from one sample in a study of T cell repertoires in cytomegalovirus infection. TCRdb analysed the reads with MiXCR anew, one entry per CDR3 protein. Found here are hundreds of thousands of distinct CDR3 sequences, around a third of them singletons; the top ten hold roughly 12%. No antigen has been assigned to these receptors. The sample here was cultured CD8+ T cells from PBMCs, taken from culture after CMV antigen stimulation. These receptors all stem from a human donor in good health (CMV status not recorded). Some clones in this sample may be carry-over from other donors' samples. CDR3s include the opening cysteine and the closing phenylalanine or tryptophan. A D gene is named only where the DNA matches it firmly. Rows may omit the clone size; those that give it use once, few, many or a size class.

j_call v_call clone_size d_call cdr3_aa cdr3_nt
TRBJ2-1 TRBV27 few . CASSRRYLAHGSQYNEQFF TGTGCCAGCAGCAGGCGCTATTTAGCCCACGGGTCACAGTACAATGAGCAGTTCTTC
TRBJ1-1 TRBV19 few . CASQFSSSWAEAFF TGTGCCAGCCAATTCAGCTCCTCATGGGCTGAAGCTTTCTTT
TRBJ2-2 TRBV7-9 few . CASSLELTGGSGELFF TGTGCCAGCAGCTTAGAACTTACTGGAGGATCGGGGGAGCTGTTTTTT
TRBJ2-5 TRBV7-8 many TRBD1 CASSFARTGGRQTQYF TGTGCCAGCAGCTTCGCCCGGACAGGGGGCAGGCAGACCCAGTACTTC
TRBJ2-1 TRBV5-3 . . CASSLGLLEQFF TGTGCCAGCAGCTTGGGACTTCTCGAGCAGTTCTTC
TRBJ2-3 TRBV9 few TRBD2 CASSVGNSGLGTDTQYF TGTGCCAGCAGCGTAGGCAACTCGGGACTAGGAACAGATACGCAGTATTTT
TRBJ1-6 TRBV7-6 few TRBD1 CASSPPGQGQSPLHF TGTGCCAGCAGCCCCCCGGGACAGGGACAGTCACCCCTCCACTTT
TRBJ1-1 TRBV27 few TRBD1 CASSSGTEVYTEAFF TGTGCCAGCAGTTCCGGGACAGAAGTGTACACTGAAGCTTTCTTT
TRBJ2-1 TRBV6-5 few TRBD2 CASSYDSGGPSSYNEQFF TGTGCCAGCAGTTACGATAGCGGGGGCCCGAGCTCCTACAATGAGCAGTTCTTC
TRBJ1-6 TRBV5-4 few . CASSRDGSSYNSPLHF TGTGCCAGCAGCCGGGACGGCAGCTCCTATAATTCACCCCTCCACTTT
TRBJ2-2 TRBV15 few . CATSRDRNTGELFF TGTGCCACCAGCAGAGATCGAAACACCGGGGAGCTGTTTTTT
TRBJ1-1 TRBV2 . TRBD1 CATGQDTEAFF TGTGCCACCGGACAGGACACTGAAGCTTTCTTT
TRBJ2-3 TRBV24-1 few TRBD1 CATSDRTGLSTDTQYF TGTGCCACCAGTGATCGGACAGGGCTTAGCACAGATACGCAGTATTTT
TRBJ1-4 TRBV6-1 few . CASSERGYGEKLFF TGTGCCAGCAGTGAACGGGGGTATGGTGAAAAACTGTTTTTT
TRBJ2-2 TRBV12-3/TRBV12-4 . . CASSLDQGGPNTGELFF TGTGCCAGCAGTTTAGATCAGGGCGGACCGAACACCGGGGAGCTGTTTTTT
TRBJ2-3 TRBV7-9 many . CASSLEADTQYF TGTGCCAGCAGCTTAGAAGCAGATACGCAGTATTTT
TRBJ2-5 TRBV24-1 few . CATSETTGRIGETQYF TGTGCCACCAGTGAGACAACAGGGAGGATTGGGGAGACCCAGTACTTC
TRBJ1-6 TRBV10-3 . . CATRDWRSPLHF TGTGCCACCAGGGACTGGCGGTCACCCCTCCACTTT
TRBJ1-1 TRBV5-1 . . CASSSTHPGTEAFF TGCGCCAGCAGCTCGACTCACCCCGGGACTGAAGCTTTCTTT
TRBJ1-1 TRBV10-3 . . CAISESTDTEAFF TGTGCCATCAGTGAGTCGACCGACACTGAAGCTTTCTTT
TRBJ1-2 TRBV6-1 few . CASKAGLGANYGYTF TGTGCCAGCAAGGCAGGCTTAGGAGCTAACTATGGCTACACCTTC
TRBJ1-1 TRBV7-8 . . CASSLRHAEAFF TGTGCCAGCAGCTTACGGCACGCTGAAGCTTTCTTT
TRBJ2-5 TRBV20-1 few TRBD2 CSARYGLAGGPETQYF TGCAGTGCTAGATATGGACTAGCGGGGGGCCCAGAGACCCAGTACTTC
TRBJ1-1 TRBV3-1 . . CASSQEWQGTNTEAFF TGTGCCAGCAGCCAAGAGTGGCAGGGAACGAACACTGAAGCTTTCTTT
TRBJ2-3 TRBV6-2/TRBV6-3 many TRBD2 CASSSSGGRTDTQYF TGTGCCAGCAGTTCTAGCGGGGGCCGCACAGATACGCAGTATTTT
TRBJ2-1 TRBV5-1 . TRBD1 CASSLTPGQVLSPDYNEQFF TGCGCCAGCAGCTTGACTCCGGGACAGGTCTTGTCCCCTGACTACAATGAGCAGTTCTTC
TRBJ2-1 TRBV9 few . CASSVGGGRRDEQFF TGTGCCAGCAGCGTAGGGGGGGGCCGCAGGGATGAGCAGTTCTTC
TRBJ2-1 TRBV6-6 . . CASSYTYRDDEQFF TGTGCCAGCAGTTATACTTACCGGGACGATGAGCAGTTCTTC
TRBJ2-7 TRBV7-8 many . CASSTRQVPLLREQYF TGTGCCAGCAGCACTCGACAGGTCCCTCTTCTACGTGAACAGTACTTC
TRBJ1-4 TRBV7-7 many . CASRKWGAATNEKLFF TGTGCTAGCAGAAAGTGGGGGGCCGCAACTAATGAAAAACTGTTTTTT
TRBJ1-6 TRBV6-2/TRBV6-3 few TRBD1 CASSYGPMTGGLVSPLHF TGTGCCAGCAGTTACGGACCGATGACAGGGGGGTTGGTTTCACCCCTCCACTTT
TRBJ1-2 TRBV27 many TRBD1 CASGQGAGYTF TGTGCCAGTGGACAGGGGGCTGGCTACACCTTC
TRBJ1-4 TRBV4-1 . TRBD1 CASSQDPTGVGKLFF TGCGCCAGCAGCCAAGATCCCACAGGGGTGGGAAAACTGTTTTTT
TRBJ1-1 TRBV7-6 . . CASSLKPAVEAFF TGTGCCAGCAGCTTAAAGCCAGCCGTTGAAGCTTTCTTT